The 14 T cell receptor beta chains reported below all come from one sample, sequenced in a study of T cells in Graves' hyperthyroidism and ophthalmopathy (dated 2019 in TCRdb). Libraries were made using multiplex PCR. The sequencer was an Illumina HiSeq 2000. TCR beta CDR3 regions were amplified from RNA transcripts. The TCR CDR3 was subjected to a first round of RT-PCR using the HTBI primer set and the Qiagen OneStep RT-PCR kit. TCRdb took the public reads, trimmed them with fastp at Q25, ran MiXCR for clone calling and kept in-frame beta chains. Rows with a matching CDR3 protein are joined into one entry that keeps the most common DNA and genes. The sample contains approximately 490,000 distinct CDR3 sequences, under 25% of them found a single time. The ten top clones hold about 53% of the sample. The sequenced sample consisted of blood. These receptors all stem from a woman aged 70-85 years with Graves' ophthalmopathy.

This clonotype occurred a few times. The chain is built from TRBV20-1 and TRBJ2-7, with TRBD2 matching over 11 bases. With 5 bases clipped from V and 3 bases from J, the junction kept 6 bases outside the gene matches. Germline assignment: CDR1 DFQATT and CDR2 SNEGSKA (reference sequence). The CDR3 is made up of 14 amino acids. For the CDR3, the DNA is TGCAGTGCTCCCCTTAGCGGGGGGGGCTACGAGCAGTACTTC. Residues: CSAPLSGGGYEQYF.

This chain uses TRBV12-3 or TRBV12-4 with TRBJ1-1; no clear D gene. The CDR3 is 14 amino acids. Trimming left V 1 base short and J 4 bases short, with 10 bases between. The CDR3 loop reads CASSLGSGSTEAFF. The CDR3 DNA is TGTGCCAGCAGTTTAGGTTCGGGGAGCACTGAAGCTTTCTTT.

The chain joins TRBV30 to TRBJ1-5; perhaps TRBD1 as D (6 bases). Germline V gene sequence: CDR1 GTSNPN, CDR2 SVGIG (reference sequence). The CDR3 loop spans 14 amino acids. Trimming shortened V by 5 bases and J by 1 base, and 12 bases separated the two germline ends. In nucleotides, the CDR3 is TGTGCCTGGGGAGGGGGGGCAAGCAATCAGCCCCAGCATTTT. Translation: CAWGGGASNQPQHF.

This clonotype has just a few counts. As DNA, the CDR3 is TGCGCCAGCAGCTTGAATTGGTACAATGAGCAGTTCTTC. Translating gives CASSLNWYNEQFF. The V and J genes are TRBV5-1 and TRBJ2-1; D ambiguous. Germline V gives CDR1 SGHRS, CDR2 YFSETQ. V was clipped by 1 base and J by 4 bases, with 6 bases between them. The CDR3 loop spans 13 amino acids. Based on the CDR3 plus reference TRBV5-1 and TRBJ2-1, the full variable domain is KAGVTQTPRYLIKTRGQQVTLSCSPISGHRSVSWYQQTPGQGLQFLFEYFSETQRNKGNFPGRFSGRQFSNSRSEMNVSTLELGDSALYLCASSLNWYNEQFFGPGTRLTVL.

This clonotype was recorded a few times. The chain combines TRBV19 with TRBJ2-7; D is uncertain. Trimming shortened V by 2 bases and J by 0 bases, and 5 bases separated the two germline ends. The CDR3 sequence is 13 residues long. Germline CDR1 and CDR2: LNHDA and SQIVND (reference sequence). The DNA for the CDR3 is TGTGCCAGTAGTATACAGAGCTCCTACGAGCAGTACTTC. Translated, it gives CASSIQSSYEQYF.

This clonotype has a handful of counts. Written as DNA, the CDR3 is TGTGCCAGCAGTCCACAAAGCTCCTACAATGAGCAGTTCTTC. Translating gives CASSPQSSYNEQFF. The rearrangement uses TRBV12-3 or TRBV12-4 and TRBJ2-1; no reliable D call. The CDR3 loop spans 14 amino acids. The ends were cut back, 5 bases at V and 0 bases at J, with 8 bases in the middle.

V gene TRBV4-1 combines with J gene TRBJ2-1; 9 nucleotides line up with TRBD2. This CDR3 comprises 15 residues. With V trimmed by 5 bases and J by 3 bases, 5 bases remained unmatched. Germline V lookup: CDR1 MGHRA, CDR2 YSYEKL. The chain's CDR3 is CASSKLAGDYNEQFF. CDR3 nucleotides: TGCGCCAGCAGCAAATTAGCGGGAGACTACAATGAGCAGTTCTTC.

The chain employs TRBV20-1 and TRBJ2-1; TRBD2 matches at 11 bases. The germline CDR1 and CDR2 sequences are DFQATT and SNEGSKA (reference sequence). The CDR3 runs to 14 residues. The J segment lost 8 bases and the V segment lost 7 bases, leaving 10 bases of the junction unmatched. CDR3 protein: CSDDTSGRGHEQFF. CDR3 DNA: TGCAGTGATGATACTAGCGGGAGAGGGCATGAGCAGTTCTTC.

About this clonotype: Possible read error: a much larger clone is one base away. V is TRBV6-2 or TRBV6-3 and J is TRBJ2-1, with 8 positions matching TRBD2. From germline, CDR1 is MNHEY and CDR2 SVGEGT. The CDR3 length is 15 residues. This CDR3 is CASSDLAGPYNEQLF. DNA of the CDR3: TGTGCCAGCAGCGATTTAGCGGGACCCTACAATGAGCAGCTCTTC.

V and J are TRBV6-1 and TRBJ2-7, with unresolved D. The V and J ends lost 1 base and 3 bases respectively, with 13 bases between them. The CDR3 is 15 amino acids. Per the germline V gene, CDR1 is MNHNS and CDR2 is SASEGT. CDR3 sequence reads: CASSEEFRYGYEQYF. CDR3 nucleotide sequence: TGTGCCAGCAGTGAAGAATTTAGGTATGGCTACGAGCAGTACTTC.

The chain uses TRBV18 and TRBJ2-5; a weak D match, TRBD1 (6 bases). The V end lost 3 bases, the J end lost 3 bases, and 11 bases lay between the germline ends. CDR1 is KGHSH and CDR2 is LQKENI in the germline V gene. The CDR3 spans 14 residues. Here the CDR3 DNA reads TGTGCCAGCTCACCTCTAAGACAGGAAGAGACCCAGTACTTC. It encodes CASSPLRQEETQYF.

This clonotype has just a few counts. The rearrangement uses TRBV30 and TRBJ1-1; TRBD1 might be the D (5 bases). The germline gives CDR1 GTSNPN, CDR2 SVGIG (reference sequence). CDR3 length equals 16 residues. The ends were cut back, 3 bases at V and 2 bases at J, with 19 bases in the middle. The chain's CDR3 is CAWSRPGKGINTEAFF. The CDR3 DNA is TGTGCCTGGAGCCGACCAGGGAAAGGAATTAACACTGAAGCTTTCTTT.

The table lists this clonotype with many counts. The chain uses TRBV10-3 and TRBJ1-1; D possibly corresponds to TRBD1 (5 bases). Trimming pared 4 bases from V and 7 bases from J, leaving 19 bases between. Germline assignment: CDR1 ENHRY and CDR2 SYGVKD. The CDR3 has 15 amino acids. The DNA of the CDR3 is TGTGCCATCAGTGGTTACACGAGGGGTCGGGGTGAAGCTTTCTTT. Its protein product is CAISGYTRGRGEAFF.

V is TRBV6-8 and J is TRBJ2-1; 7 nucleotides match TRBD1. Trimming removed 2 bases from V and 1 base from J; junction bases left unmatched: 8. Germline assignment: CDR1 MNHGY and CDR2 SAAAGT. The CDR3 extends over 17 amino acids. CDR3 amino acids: CASSYNQGVTSYNEQFF. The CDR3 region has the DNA TGTGCCAGCAGTTACAATCAGGGGGTCACATCCTACAATGAGCAGTTCTTC.